These 7 T cell receptor beta chains were all obtained from the same sample, sequenced in a study of CD8 T cells in ankylosing spondylitis. TCRdb independently ran MiXCR on the 5' RACE reads; one entry per CDR3 protein. The repertoire holds a few hundred thousand distinct CDR3 sequences, around 10% seen once, with approximately 6.6% in the top ten. Sequencing was performed on blood, either unsorted or a sorted T cell fraction (not recorded which). These receptors came from a male donor with ankylosing spondylitis or in good health (not recorded which).

This clonotype appeared many times. V and J are TRBV29-1 and TRBJ1-4; D perhaps matches TRBD1 (6 bases). Between the trimmed V and J ends, which lost 7 bases and 8 bases, there was a span of 14 bases. Germline V gives CDR1 SQVTM, CDR2 ANQGSEA. This CDR3 is built from 12 residues. CDR3 loop: CSADSQGEKLFF. The CDR3 DNA follows: TGCAGCGCGGACAGCCAAGGGGAAAAACTGTTTTTT.

In this sample, this clonotype turned up many times. The chain links TRBV27 to TRBJ2-7; 8 bases map to TRBD1. The CDR3 contains 14 residues. V lost 5 bases and J lost 5; bases outside the gene matches: 8. Germline lookup yields CDR1 MNHEY and CDR2 SMNVEV (reference sequence). The CDR3 coding sequence is TGTGCCAGCAGTCCGAGACAGGGGTTCCACGAGCAGTACTTC. Protein sequence: CASSPRQGFHEQYF.

The CDR3 region is CASSYSREVPQYEQYF. CDR3 DNA sequence: TGTGCCAGCAGTTACTCTCGGGAGGTCCCCCAGTACGAGCAGTACTTC. The rearrangement joins TRBV6-5 to TRBJ2-7, with TRBD2 matching 7 bases. After removal of 0 bases from V and 4 bases from J, the junction contained 9 bases not matched to a gene. Germline lookup yields CDR1 MNHEY and CDR2 SVGAGI. The CDR3 loop spans 16 amino acids.

This sequence joins TRBV5-1 and TRBJ2-3; 9 bases align to TRBD1. V shed 0 bases and J 6 bases; nucleotides not matched to a gene: 8. Germline CDR1 and CDR2: SGHRS and YFSETQ. This CDR3 has 16 amino acids. In nucleotides, the CDR3 is TGCGCCAGCAGCTTGGACCATGGGACAGGGACGGATACGCAGTATTTT. Protein sequence: CASSLDHGTGTDTQYF.

Only a few counts were recorded for this clonotype. The chain uses TRBV11-2 and TRBJ2-1, with 10 positions matching TRBD2. V lost 5 bases and J lost 7; bases outside the gene matches: 17. Per the germline V gene, CDR1 is SGHAT and CDR2 is FQNNGV. The CDR3 length is 18 residues. For the CDR3, the DNA is TGTGCCAGCAGCGCACGACGGACTAGCGGAGACCCTAGGAATGAGCAGTTCTTC. Protein sequence: CASSARRTSGDPRNEQFF.

The chain has TRBV5-1 and TRBJ2-1, with 9 bases aligning to TRBD1. The CDR3 loop spans 15 amino acids. Germline trimming cut 0 bases from V and 7 bases from J; bases unmatched to any gene: 5. Germline V gene sequence: CDR1 SGHRS, CDR2 YFSETQ. The CDR3 reads CASSLGGQGKNEQFF. For the CDR3, the DNA is TGCGCCAGCAGCTTGGGCGGACAGGGGAAGAATGAGCAGTTCTTC.

The chain recombines TRBV19 with TRBJ2-1; D is perhaps TRBD2 (5 bases). V was clipped by 5 bases and J by 3 bases, with 14 bases between them. CDR3 length: 15 amino acids. Per the germline V gene, CDR1 is LNHDA and CDR2 is SQIVND (reference sequence). The DNA for the CDR3 is TGTGCCAGTAGTCAGCAGCGGCCCTACTACAATGAGCAGTTCTTC. This translates into CASSQQRPYYNEQFF.